The 17 T cell receptor beta chains listed next were all sequenced from one sample in a study of blood T cell repertoires in COVID-19. Clones were read by immunoSEQ multiplex PCR, and TCRdb kept only the in-frame ones, dropping some. The table includes 95,000 to 150,000 clones, less than 90% detected once. Sequenced sample: PBMCs or T cells enriched from blood (not recorded which). All receptors derive from a woman aged 25 to 39 who had recovered from COVID-19.

The rearrangement uses TRBV19 and TRBJ2-3; 8 nucleotides align to TRBD2. V dropped 7 bases and J dropped 1; count of bases not matched to a gene: 10. From germline, CDR1 is LNHDA and CDR2 SQIVND (reference sequence). The CDR3 loop spans 16 amino acids. The CDR3 nucleotides read TGTGCCAGTAAACCGGGGGGGCAGAGGCGCACAGATACGCAGTATTTT. Residues: CASKPGGQRRTDTQYF.

The chain couples TRBV3-1 (or the pseudogene TRBV3-2) to TRBJ2-5; D gene ambiguous. The V gene lost 2 bases and the J gene lost 0 bases, with 7 bases spanning the gap. CDR3 length: 14 residues. Per the germline V gene, CDR1 is LGHDT and CDR2 is YNNKEL (reference sequence). The DNA for the CDR3 is TGTGCCAGCAGCCAAATCTCGGACCAAGAGACCCAGTACTTC. This codes for CASSQISDQETQYF.

In its sample, this clone was seen once. The V gene is TRBV2, the J gene TRBJ1-4, with D unclear. Between the trimmed V and J ends, which lost 4 bases and 3 bases, there was a span of 15 bases. The germline gives CDR1 SNHLY, CDR2 FYNNEI. The CDR3 length is 16 residues. CDR3 sequence (DNA): TGTGCCAGCAGTGGGCGAGGACGGGAGCCTAATGAAAAACTGTTTTTT. This codes for CASSGRGREPNEKLFF.

CDR3 sequence reads: CAISEVRETQYF. CDR3 in DNA: TGTGCCATCAGTGAGGTGCGGGAGACCCAGTACTTC. The V gene is TRBV10-3, the J gene TRBJ2-5; D ambiguous. V was clipped by 2 bases and J by 5 bases, with 6 bases between them. Germline CDR1 and CDR2: ENHRY and SYGVKD. The CDR3 spans 12 residues.

This rearrangement joins TRBV9 to TRBJ2-7, with 8 bases lining up with TRBD1. Germline CDR1 is SGDLS and CDR2 is YYNGEE. The CDR3 has 13 amino acids. After removal of 2 bases from V and 6 bases from J, the junction contained 4 bases not matched to a gene. The CDR3 reads CASSVLDRAEQYF. The CDR3 region has the DNA TGTGCCAGCAGCGTCCTGGACAGGGCCGAGCAGTACTTC. The variable domain in full, completed from reference TRBV9 and TRBJ2-7, reads DSGVTQTPKHLITATGQRVTLRCSPRSGDLSVYWYQQSLDQGLQFLIQYYNGEERAKGNILERFSAQQFPDLHSELNLSSLELGDSALYFCASSVLDRAEQYFGPGTRLTVT.

This clone was observed a single time. V is TRBV19 and J is TRBJ1-1, with no clear D. V dropped 3 bases and J dropped 1 base, with 9 bases sitting between them. Germline V gene sequence: CDR1 LNHDA, CDR2 SQIVND (reference sequence). The CDR3 runs to 14 residues. Here the CDR3 reads CASSIQAGNTEAFF. DNA of the CDR3: TGTGCCAGTAGTATTCAGGCCGGGAACACTGAAGCTTTCTTT. Full variable domain (outside the CDR3, taken from reference TRBV19 and TRBJ1-1): DGGITQSPKYLFRKEGQNVTLSCEQNLNHDAMYWYRQDPGQGLRLIYYSQIVNDFQKGDIAEGYSVSREKKESFPLTVTSAQKNPTAFYLCASSIQAGNTEAFFGQGTRLTVV.

The chain joins TRBV9 to TRBJ2-5, with D possibly being TRBD2 (6 bases). Germline-derived CDR1 and CDR2 are SGDLS and YYNGEE. With 6 bases removed from V and 5 bases from J, the gap between germline ends came to 20 bases. CDR3 length equals 15 residues. The CDR3 nucleotides are TGTGCCAGCACCCTCTCCAGCGGGCCTTTGGAGACCCAGTACTTC. Its translation is CASTLSSGPLETQYF.

The chain carries TRBV7-9 and TRBJ1-2; the match to TRBD1 covers 7 bases. Germline values: CDR1 SEHNR, CDR2 FQNEAQ (reference sequence). The CDR3 has 14 amino acids. The trim removed 5 bases at V and 9 bases at J, leaving 12 bases unmatched. In DNA, the CDR3 is TGTGCCAGCAGCACAACAGGGGTCGGAGGAAGCTACACCTTC. This sequence encodes CASSTTGVGGSYTF.

The chain uses TRBV7-3 and TRBJ2-7, with 7 bases matching TRBD2. J gave up 2 bases and V 2 bases, and 6 bases lay outside the gene matches. The germline gives CDR1 SGHTA, CDR2 FQGTGA. There are 15 residues in the CDR3. The CDR3 DNA reads as TGTGCCAGCAGCTTACGGGGAGGGAGTCCCTACGAGCAGTACTTC. This encodes CASSLRGGSPYEQYF.

The chain combines TRBV28 with TRBJ1-2; TRBD1 matches 9 bases. Germline loops: CDR1 MDHEN, CDR2 SYDVKM. This CDR3 is 12 amino acids long. Germline trimming cut 6 bases from V and 8 bases from J; bases unmatched to any gene: 4. The CDR3 spells CASRDRGWGYTF. In DNA, the CDR3 is TGTGCCAGCAGGGACAGGGGCTGGGGCTACACCTTC.

The V and J genes are TRBV28 and TRBJ1-1; no firm D call. The ends were cut back, 6 bases at V and 1 base at J, with 12 bases in the middle. The CDR3 loop spans 14 amino acids. Germline CDR1 and CDR2: MDHEN and SYDVKM. The CDR3 is CASSRGGGNTEAFF. CDR3 DNA: TGTGCCAGCAGCCGCGGTGGTGGGAACACTGAAGCTTTCTTT.

The chain combines TRBV5-6 with TRBJ1-2; 7 bases match TRBD1. The CDR3 runs 14 residues. The trim removed 4 bases at V and 3 bases at J, leaving 6 bases unmatched. Germline-derived CDR1 and CDR2 are SGHDT and YYEEEE. The CDR3 DNA is TGTGCCAGCAGCCCCACAGGGGAAGACTATGGCTACACCTTC. Residues: CASSPTGEDYGYTF.

The table lists this clone with a few counts. This chain's CDR3 is CASSLSGDHEQYF. The CDR3 DNA reads as TGCGCCAGCAGCTTGAGCGGAGACCACGAGCAGTACTTC. The chain has TRBV5-1 and TRBJ2-7, with a tentative D call TRBD2 (5 bases). There are 13 residues in the CDR3. Germline CDR1 SGHRS, CDR2 YFSETQ. V dropped 1 base and J dropped 5 bases, with 10 bases sitting between them.

This rearrangement joins TRBV4-1 to TRBJ2-5, with 8 bases aligning to TRBD1. The trim removed 2 bases at V and 3 bases at J, leaving 8 bases unmatched. There are 16 residues in the CDR3. The germline CDR1 and CDR2 sequences are MGHRA and YSYEKL. The CDR3 DNA sequence: TGCGCCAGCAGCCAACCCCATAAGGACAGGGAAGAGACCCAGTACTTC. As protein: CASSQPHKDREETQYF.

V is TRBV19 and J is TRBJ2-1, with D perhaps TRBD2 (6 bases). V was cut by 6 bases and J by 0 bases, with 15 bases left in between. The germline V gene has CDR1 LNHDA and CDR2 SQIVND (reference sequence). The CDR3 contains 16 residues. CDR3 protein: CASRALDGGSYNEQFF. The CDR3 region has the DNA TGTGCCAGTAGGGCCTTAGACGGGGGCTCCTACAATGAGCAGTTCTTC.

This chain links TRBV28 with TRBJ1-1; the D is unclear. This CDR3 is built from 12 residues. Between the trimmed V and J ends, which lost 4 bases and 2 bases, there was a span of 5 bases. Germline loops: CDR1 MDHEN, CDR2 SYDVKM. CDR3 protein: CASSSGNTEAFF. In DNA form, the CDR3 reads TGTGCCAGCAGTTCCGGTAACACTGAAGCTTTCTTT.

The chain employs TRBV19 and TRBJ2-1; 9 nucleotides line up with TRBD2. This CDR3 contains 15 residues. CDR1 LNHDA and CDR2 SQIVND come from the germline V gene (reference sequence). The J segment lost 4 bases and the V segment lost 5 bases, leaving 6 bases of the junction unmatched. CDR3 loop: CASSATSGTYNEQFF. The CDR3 nucleotides read TGTGCCAGTAGTGCGACTAGCGGAACTTACAATGAGCAGTTCTTC.